This record covers a single T cell receptor beta chain. Assay: immunoSEQ multiplex PCR; the TCRdb copy retains only in-frame clones and omits some. This sample carries some 500,000 clones, 70% to 90% of them seen once, and the ten largest clones take roughly 8.3%. The entry originates in a study of blood T cell repertoires in COVID-19. For the study at large: The samples span acute and convalescent COVID-19 from the United States, Italy and Spain. In each case, the material was cDNA or gDNA derived from T cells, B-cell-depleted T cells, or PBMCs.

The CDR3 contains 15 residues. V was clipped by 5 bases and J by 5 bases; unmatched bases: 9. Germline lookup yields CDR1 SGHNT and CDR2 YENEEA. Sequenced sample: peripheral blood. The chain carries TRBV11-3 and TRBJ2-5; 9 bases align to TRBD1. This clonotype was sampled from a woman between 45 and 60 years old with COVID-19, enrolled during active disease. CDR3 loop: CASSLRTGVMETQYF. DNA of the CDR3: TGTGCCAGCAGCCTCCGGACAGGGGTAATGGAGACCCAGTACTTC.